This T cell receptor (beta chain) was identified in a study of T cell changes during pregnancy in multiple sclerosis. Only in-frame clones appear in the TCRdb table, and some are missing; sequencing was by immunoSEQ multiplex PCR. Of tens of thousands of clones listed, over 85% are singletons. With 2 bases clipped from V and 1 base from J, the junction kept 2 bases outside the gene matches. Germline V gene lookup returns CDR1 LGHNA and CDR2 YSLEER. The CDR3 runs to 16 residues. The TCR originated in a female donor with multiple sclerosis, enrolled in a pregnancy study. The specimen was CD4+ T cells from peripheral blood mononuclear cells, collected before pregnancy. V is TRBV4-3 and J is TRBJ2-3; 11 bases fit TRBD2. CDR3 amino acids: CASSQTSGGGTDTQYF. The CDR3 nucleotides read TGCGCCAGCAGCCAAACTAGCGGGGGCGGCACAGATACGCAGTATTTT.